The sequence of this TCR beta chain was determined in a study of T cell responses to AZD1222 COVID-19 vaccine. Points on this clone: Additional DNA sequences in this sample encode the identical CDR3.

The method was immunoSEQ multiplex PCR; TCRdb's version includes in-frame clones alone and lacks a portion of them. The sample lists 200,000 or so clones; about 90% were seen once. Germline V gene data show CDR1 as SGDLS and CDR2 as YYNGEE. This CDR3 has 14 amino acids. The V and J ends lost 0 bases and 3 bases respectively, with 7 bases between them. The chain uses TRBV9 and TRBJ1-5; tentative D call: TRBD1 (5 bases). The source of this sequence is an adult in good health. The sequences come from peripheral blood, collected on day 0 of MenACWY control vaccination. The CDR3 loop is CASSVGGDNQPQHF. CDR3 DNA sequence: TGTGCCAGCAGCGTAGGAGGGGACAATCAGCCCCAGCATTTT.